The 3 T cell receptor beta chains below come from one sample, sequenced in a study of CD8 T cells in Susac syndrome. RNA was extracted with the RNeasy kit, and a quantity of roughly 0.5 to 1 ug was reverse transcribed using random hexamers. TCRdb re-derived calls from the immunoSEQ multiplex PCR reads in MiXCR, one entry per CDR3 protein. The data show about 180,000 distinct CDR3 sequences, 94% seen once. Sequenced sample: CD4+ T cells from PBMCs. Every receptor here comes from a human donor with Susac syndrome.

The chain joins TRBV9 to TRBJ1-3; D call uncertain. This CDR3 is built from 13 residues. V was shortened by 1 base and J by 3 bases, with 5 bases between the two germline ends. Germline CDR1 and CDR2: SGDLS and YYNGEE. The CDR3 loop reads CASSVSGGNTIYF. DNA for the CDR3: TGTGCCAGCAGCGTATCCGGTGGAAACACCATATATTTT.

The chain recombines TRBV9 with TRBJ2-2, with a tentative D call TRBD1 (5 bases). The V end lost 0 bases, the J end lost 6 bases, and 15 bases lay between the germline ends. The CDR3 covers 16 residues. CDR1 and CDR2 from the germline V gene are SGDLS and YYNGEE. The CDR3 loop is CASSVDQGVRSGELFF. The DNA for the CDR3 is TGTGCCAGCAGCGTAGACCAGGGCGTGAGGTCCGGGGAGCTGTTTTTT.

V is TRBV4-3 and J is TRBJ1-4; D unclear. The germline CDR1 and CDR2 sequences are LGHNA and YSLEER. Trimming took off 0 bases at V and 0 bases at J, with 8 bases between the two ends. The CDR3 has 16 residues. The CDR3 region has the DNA TGCGCCAGCAGCCAAGATATTTCCACAACTAATGAAAAACTGTTTTTT. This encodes CASSQDISTTNEKLFF.